The 14 T cell receptor beta chains given below trace back to one sample, sequenced in a study of cytomegalovirus exposure and HLA in healthy donors. In the PCR, 60 Vbeta and 13 Jbeta primers were used. Sequenced by immunoSEQ multiplex PCR; TCRdb stores in-frame clones only, minus some. The data hold around 100,000 clones, with about 79% observed a single time. Sequenced material: PBMCs. Source of these receptors: a man aged 50 to 60 in good health and CMV-seropositive.

This chain links TRBV5-1 with TRBJ2-7; possibly TRBD1 for D (5 bases). Trimming cost V 2 bases and J 6 bases, with 12 bases left between them. CDR1 and CDR2 from the germline V gene are SGHRS and YFSETQ. CDR3 length: 13 residues. The CDR3 region is CASSFWEGAEQYF. Written as DNA, the CDR3 is TGCGCCAGCAGCTTTTGGGAAGGGGCCGAGCAGTACTTC.

The chain links TRBV7-2 to TRBJ2-7; D might be TRBD1 (6 bases). V was trimmed by 3 bases and J by 3 bases, leaving 12 bases between them. This CDR3 contains 14 residues. Germline V gene lookup returns CDR1 SGHTA and CDR2 FQGNSA. The CDR3 spells CASSFIGQNYEQYF. The CDR3 bases are TGTGCCAGCAGCTTCATCGGACAGAACTACGAGCAGTACTTC.

This sequence joins TRBV28 and TRBJ1-2, with TRBD1 matching over 10 bases. Per the germline V gene, CDR1 is MDHEN and CDR2 is SYDVKM. The V gene end was trimmed by 8 bases and the J gene end by 8 bases; junction bases not matched to a gene: 11. The CDR3 length is 14 residues. DNA for the CDR3: TGTGCCAGCGGTACGGGACAGGGGAAGAGAGGCTACACCTTC. Protein sequence: CASGTGQGKRGYTF.

This chain uses TRBV4-1 with TRBJ2-7; weak D call: TRBD1 (7 bases). V was clipped by 0 bases and J by 7 bases, with 22 bases between them. The CDR3 is 17 residues long. Germline CDR1 and CDR2: MGHRA and YSYEKL. The DNA of the CDR3 is TGCGCCAGCAGCCAAGATAAGCGAAAAAGGGGGCGGGATGAGCAGTACTTC. Translating it yields CASSQDKRKRGRDEQYF.

The rearrangement joins TRBV28 to TRBJ2-1; 14 nucleotides align to TRBD2. Per the germline V gene, CDR1 is MDHEN and CDR2 is SYDVKM. Losses at the gene ends were 4 bases for V and 5 bases for J; bases not matched to a gene: 10. This CDR3 is 18 amino acids long. The CDR3 region has the DNA TGTGCCAGCAGTTCCCCCGGGACTAGCGGGAGTTATGACAATGAGCAGTTCTTC. It translates to CASSSPGTSGSYDNEQFF. The complete variable domain, with remaining parts taken from reference TRBV28 and TRBJ2-1, reads DVKVTQSSRYLVKRTGEKVFLECVQDMDHENMFWYRQDPGLGLRLIYFSYDVKMKEKGDIPEGYSVSREKKERFSLILESASTNQTSMYLCASSSPGTSGSYDNEQFFGPGTRLTVL.

The rearrangement joins TRBV6-1 to TRBJ2-2; 8 bases fit TRBD2. V was pared by 2 bases and J by 7 bases, with 9 bases of the junction left unmatched. This CDR3 region has 16 residues. Germline CDR1 and CDR2: MNHNS and SASEGT. CDR3 sequence: CASSETGRGRFGELFF. CDR3 DNA: TGTGCCAGCAGTGAAACGGGCCGCGGGAGGTTCGGGGAGCTGTTTTTT.

This chain joins TRBV9 and TRBJ2-7; a weak D match, TRBD2 (5 bases). V lost 0 bases to trimming and J lost 6 bases, with 22 bases between them. Germline CDR1 is SGDLS and CDR2 is YYNGEE. CDR3 length equals 17 residues. CDR3 protein: CASSVEVRRRRQPEQYF. The CDR3 nucleotides read TGTGCCAGCAGCGTAGAGGTACGGAGACGGAGGCAACCCGAGCAGTACTTC.

The chain links TRBV9 to TRBJ2-3; 7 bases match TRBD1. Trimming took 2 bases from V and 3 from J; bases not matched to a gene: 9. Germline V gene data show CDR1 as SGDLS and CDR2 as YYNGEE. The CDR3 has 16 residues. The CDR3 sequence: CASSVDLGQVTDTQYF. CDR3 in DNA: TGTGCCAGCAGCGTTGATTTAGGACAGGTAACAGATACGCAGTATTTT.

This clone was seen a handful of times. The gene calls are TRBV2 and TRBJ1-1; perhaps TRBD1 as D (6 bases). V was pared by 8 bases and J by 5 bases, with 15 bases between. Per germline, CDR1 SNHLY and CDR2 FYNNEI. This CDR3 is 13 amino acids long. The CDR3 here is CASASRGKTEAFF. The CDR3 bases are TGTGCCAGCGCTTCCAGGGGAAAGACTGAAGCTTTCTTT.

The chain employs TRBV18 and TRBJ1-2; TRBD1 might be the D (6 bases). Germline CDR1 is KGHSH and CDR2 is LQKENI. The ends were cut back, 7 bases at V and 2 bases at J, with 17 bases in the middle. CDR3 length: 15 residues. The CDR3 coding sequence is TGTGCCAGCTGGGGTGAGGACAGTCCGAACTATGGCTACACCTTC. Translated: CASWGEDSPNYGYTF.

This chain uses TRBV6-5 with TRBJ2-7; TRBD1 agrees at 11 bases. Per germline, CDR1 MNHEY and CDR2 SVGAGI. V shed 4 bases and J 4 bases; nucleotides not matched to a gene: 3. CDR3 length: 14 residues. Written as DNA, the CDR3 is TGTGCCAGCAGTTCCGGGACAGGGGGGTACGAGCAGTACTTC. The encoded protein is CASSSGTGGYEQYF.

V and J are TRBV4-2 and TRBJ1-6; maybe TRBD1 (6 bases). In germline, CDR1 is LGHNA, CDR2 YNFKEQ. V was pared by 2 bases and J by 7 bases, with 15 bases between. The CDR3 sequence is 16 residues long. For the CDR3, the DNA is TGTGCCAGCAGCCAATGGTGGGGGCTCGGCAATTCACCCCTCCACTTT. Amino acids: CASSQWWGLGNSPLHF.

The chain joins TRBV2 to TRBJ1-1; perhaps TRBD1 as D (5 bases). Germline values: CDR1 SNHLY, CDR2 FYNNEI. The V gene lost 3 bases and the J gene lost 6 bases, with 14 bases spanning the gap. This CDR3 is built from 14 residues. The chain's CDR3 is CASSENGRVSEAFF. The CDR3, as DNA: TGTGCCAGCAGTGAGAACGGCAGGGTCTCTGAAGCTTTCTTT. Full variable domain (missing parts from reference TRBV2 and TRBJ1-1): EPEVTQTPSHQVTQMGQEVILRCVPISNHLYFYWYRQILGQKVEFLVSFYNNEISEKSEIFDDQFSVERPDGSNFTLKIRSTKLEDSAMYFCASSENGRVSEAFFGQGTRLTVV.

This clone was counted once. The chain carries TRBV19 and TRBJ2-7; TRBD1 is a possible D gene (6 bases). CDR3 length equals 14 residues. CDR1 and CDR2 (germline): LNHDA, SQIVND (reference sequence). V lost 9 bases and J lost 1, with 16 bases in between. This chain's CDR3 is CAREPGTKSYEQYF. CDR3 nucleotides: TGTGCCAGGGAGCCCGGGACAAAATCCTACGAGCAGTACTTC.